This TCR beta chain was observed in a study of blood T cells in healthy people across ages. The CDR3 sequence is 14 residues long. Germline V gene lookup returns CDR1 SGDLS and CDR2 YYNGEE. Trimming removed 1 base at V and 2 bases at J, with 8 bases between. Together with a sample-barcoded 5' primer, a J-beta primer mix was included in a second PCR lasting 7 to 11 cycles. MiXCR was run by TCRdb on the 5' RACE reads, yielding one entry per CDR3 protein. The sample includes hundreds of thousands of distinct CDR3 sequences, around 68% of them seen just once. Sequenced: blood. This receptor was taken from a man in his thirties or forties in good health. The genes are TRBV9 and TRBJ2-3; D unclear. CDR3 nucleotides: TGTGCCAGCAGCGTATCCCTCCACACAGATACGCAGTATTTT. It is translated as CASSVSLHTDTQYF.